This T cell receptor (beta chain) was profiled in a study of long-term antiretroviral therapy in people with HIV. Germline loops: CDR1 ENHRY, CDR2 SYGVKD. Trimming cost V 6 bases and J 3 bases; bases outside gene matches: 4. The CDR3 length is 14 residues. Run at survey level, the immunoSEQ assay was version v3.0. Sequencing used immunoSEQ multiplex PCR; TCRdb keeps in-frame clones, though not all of them. The profile shows 15,000 to 20,000 clones, about four fifths of them singletons. The chain employs TRBV10-3 and TRBJ2-7, with 11 bases matching TRBD1. This TCR was sampled from a man aged 35 to 55 with HIV. The sequenced sample was unsorted PBMCs, obtained just before starting antiretroviral therapy. The CDR3 coding sequence is TGTGCCATCAGCAGGGACAGGGGGTTCTACGAGCAGTACTTC. Translating it yields CAISRDRGFYEQYF.